One sample yielded the 19 T cell receptor beta chains listed below, sequenced in a study of cytomegalovirus exposure and HLA in healthy donors. A multiplex PCR was run with 60 Vbeta primers and 13 Jbeta primers. The table came from immunoSEQ multiplex PCR; TCRdb's copy has only in-frame clones and leaves some out. The sample has under 150,000 clones; roughly 85% are singletons. Source material: PBMCs. The source of these receptors is a male donor in good health and CMV-seronegative.

The J gene is TRBJ1-2, the V gene TRBV28, with 8 bases fitting TRBD1. The J segment lost 6 bases and the V segment lost 4 bases, leaving 4 bases of the junction unmatched. The CDR3 has 13 amino acids. Germline CDR1 reads MDHEN; CDR2 reads SYDVKM. The CDR3 DNA follows: TGTGCCAGCAGTTGGACAGGGACGGATGGCTACACCTTC. It specifies CASSWTGTDGYTF.

This clone was seen only once. The CDR3 here is CASSLLFGTSHSTDTQYF. DNA for the CDR3: TGTGCCAGCAGTTTACTATTCGGGACTAGCCACAGCACAGATACGCAGTATTTT. The chain recombines TRBV27 with TRBJ2-3, with 9 positions matching TRBD2. This CDR3 contains 18 residues. Per the germline V gene, CDR1 is MNHEY and CDR2 is SMNVEV (reference sequence). Trimming cost V 2 bases and J 0 bases; bases outside gene matches: 9.

V usage is TRBV13 and J usage is TRBJ2-2, with 8 bases fitting TRBD1. Germline V CDR1 and CDR2: PRHDT, FYEKMQ (reference sequence). The V gene end was trimmed by 0 bases and the J gene end by 3 bases; junction bases not matched to a gene: 0. This CDR3 has 15 residues. The CDR3 protein is CASSLGDRDTGELFF. The DNA for the CDR3 is TGTGCCAGCAGCTTAGGGGACAGGGACACCGGGGAGCTGTTTTTT.

The chain recombines TRBV4-2 with TRBJ2-7; 8 bases agree with TRBD1. The CDR3 consists of 13 residues. The J segment lost 5 bases and the V segment lost 6 bases, leaving 6 bases of the junction unmatched. The V gene's germline CDR1 is LGHNA and CDR2 YNFKEQ. CDR3 bases: TGTGCCAGCAGAAGACCAGGGGGCCACGAGCAGTACTTC. Translating gives CASRRPGGHEQYF.

This clone was found once. The chain couples TRBV7-3 to TRBJ1-1; D perhaps matches TRBD1 (5 bases). The CDR3 is made up of 19 amino acids. Germline CDR1 reads SGHTA; CDR2 reads FQGTGA. The V end was cut by 4 bases, the J end by 0 bases, with 24 bases between. The CDR3 sequence: CASSSIPVYRDSLNTEAFF. The CDR3 bases are TGTGCCAGCAGCTCAATCCCGGTGTATCGCGACAGTCTGAACACTGAAGCTTTCTTT. Supplemented by reference TRBV7-3 and TRBJ1-1, the full variable domain reads GAGVSQTPSNKVTEKGKYVELRCDPISGHTALYWYRQSLGQGPEFLIYFQGTGAADDSGLPNDRFFAVRPEGSVSTLKIQRTERGDSAVYLCASSSIPVYRDSLNTEAFFGQGTRLTVV.

The J gene is TRBJ2-7, the V gene TRBV19; D is unresolved. The CDR3 is 15 amino acids. Germline V gives CDR1 LNHDA, CDR2 SQIVND (reference sequence). V was clipped by 0 bases and J by 2 bases, with 11 bases between them. CDR3 amino acids: CASSIDLRQAYEQYF. CDR3 DNA sequence: TGTGCCAGTAGTATAGATCTACGACAAGCCTACGAGCAGTACTTC.

V and J are TRBV29-1 and TRBJ2-3; 10 positions agree with TRBD1. The V and J ends lost 2 bases and 7 bases, in that order; junction bases with no gene match: 3. The CDR3 extends over 13 amino acids. CDR1 and CDR2 from the germline V gene are SQVTM and ANQGSEA. The DNA of the CDR3 is TGCAGCGTTGAAAGGGACAGGGGAAATACGCAGTATTTT. This translates into CSVERDRGNTQYF.

The J gene is TRBJ1-3, the V gene TRBV15, with no clear D. Trimming pared 1 base from V and 4 bases from J, leaving 8 bases between. Germline CDR1 and CDR2: LNHNV and YYDKDF (reference sequence). This CDR3 contains 14 residues. CDR3 sequence: CATSRGISGNTIYF. The CDR3 region has the DNA TGTGCCACCAGCAGAGGTATTTCCGGAAACACCATATATTTT.

The table lists this clone with a few counts. The rearrangement joins TRBV4-1 to TRBJ2-5; 8 nucleotides line up with TRBD2. Germline V gene lookup returns CDR1 MGHRA and CDR2 YSYEKL. V was clipped by 0 bases and J by 3 bases; unmatched bases: 6. The CDR3 has 16 residues. The CDR3 coding sequence is TGCGCCAGCAGCCAAGATATTACTAGCGGCAAAGAGACCCAGTACTTC. Translation: CASSQDITSGKETQYF.

The V gene is TRBV5-6, the J gene TRBJ2-7, with a weak D call TRBD1 (5 bases). Germline V gene data show CDR1 as SGHDT and CDR2 as YYEEEE. V lost 0 bases and J 5 bases, leaving 12 bases between the germline ends. This CDR3 has 14 amino acids. The CDR3 bases are TGTGCCAGCAGCTTGGTTCAGGGCCACCACGAGCAGTACTTC. Encoded protein: CASSLVQGHHEQYF. The full variable domain, rest sourced from reference TRBV5-6 and TRBJ2-7, is DAGVTQSPTHLIKTRGQQVTLRCSPKSGHDTVSWYQQALGQGPQFIFQYYEEEERQRGNFPDRFSGHQFPNYSSELNVNALLLGDSALYLCASSLVQGHHEQYFGPGTRLTVT.

The J gene is TRBJ2-5, the V gene TRBV15; no firm D call. V was trimmed by 5 bases and J by 3 bases, leaving 13 bases between them. CDR1 and CDR2 from the germline V gene are LNHNV and YYDKDF (reference sequence). The CDR3 loop spans 14 amino acids. The DNA of the CDR3 is TGTGCCACCAGCTTTAATACAAGAAAAGAGACCCAGTACTTC. Encoded protein: CATSFNTRKETQYF.

This clone was recorded only once. The gene calls are TRBV11-2 and TRBJ1-1; D ambiguous. V was trimmed by 1 base and J by 4 bases, leaving 7 bases between them. Germline V gives CDR1 SGHAT, CDR2 FQNNGV. CDR3 length equals 13 residues. CDR3 protein: CASSLGVATEAFF. The CDR3 DNA follows: TGTGCCAGCAGCTTAGGGGTAGCCACTGAAGCTTTCTTT.

V and J are TRBV6-5 and TRBJ1-2, with D perhaps matching TRBD1 (6 bases). The V end was cut by 0 bases, the J end by 2 bases, with 10 bases between. The CDR3 consists of 15 residues. Germline CDR1 reads MNHEY; CDR2 reads SVGAGI. The CDR3 bases are TGTGCCAGCAGTTACTCGGCAGGGGCCAACTATGGCTACACCTTC. This gives the protein CASSYSAGANYGYTF.

The chain couples TRBV19 to TRBJ2-2; TRBD2 agrees at 10 bases. Germline CDR1 and CDR2: LNHDA and SQIVND (reference sequence). CDR3 size: 16 residues. Trimming at V came to 1 base and at J to 4 bases, leaving 3 bases not matched to a gene. The CDR3 nucleotides read TGTGCCAGTAGTATAGGATTAGCGGGGGGCACCGGGGAGCTGTTTTTT. This gives the protein CASSIGLAGGTGELFF.

V gene TRBV5-1 combines with J gene TRBJ2-3; 9 bases fit TRBD2. V gave up 4 bases and J gave up 3 bases; unmatched junction bases: 12. Per germline, CDR1 SGHRS and CDR2 YFSETQ. CDR3 length: 17 amino acids. In nucleotides, the CDR3 is TGCGCCAGCAGCCCGAAGGCGGGAGGGCCCTCAACAGATACGCAGTATTTT. Residues: CASSPKAGGPSTDTQYF.

This sequence joins TRBV27 and TRBJ2-1; 13 bases map to TRBD2. Germline V gene data show CDR1 as MNHEY and CDR2 as SMNVEV (reference sequence). Trimming removed 5 bases from V and 16 bases from J; junction bases left unmatched: 14. This CDR3 contains 15 residues. The CDR3 DNA follows: TGTGCCAGCAGTCCTGGGACTAGCGGGATCGAGGGCACTTTCTTC. Protein: CASSPGTSGIEGTFF.

Concerning this clone itself: Other DNA sequences of this sample code for an identical CDR3. This chain uses TRBV7-8 with TRBJ2-7; 10 bases are a match to TRBD1. The CDR3 sequence is 15 residues long. The germline V gene encodes CDR1 SGHVS and CDR2 FQNEAQ. J gave up 1 base and V 5 bases, and 5 bases lay outside the gene matches. CDR3 sequence (DNA): TGTGCCAGCAGCCCGGGACAGGGGCCTTCCTACGAGCAGTACTTC. Amino acid sequence: CASSPGQGPSYEQYF.

The gene calls are TRBV11-2 and TRBJ2-7, with D unresolved. This CDR3 is 12 amino acids long. V was trimmed by 1 base and J by 6 bases, leaving 7 bases between them. Germline CDR1 reads SGHAT; CDR2 reads FQNNGV. Written as DNA, the CDR3 is TGTGCCAGCAGCTTAGGACTGACCGAGCAGTACTTC. Translated, it gives CASSLGLTEQYF.

This chain uses TRBV6-5 with TRBJ2-1, with D possibly matching TRBD1 (6 bases). The V gene lost 7 bases and the J gene lost 5 bases, with 18 bases spanning the gap. This CDR3 region has 15 residues. Germline V gene sequence: CDR1 MNHEY, CDR2 SVGAGI. CDR3 DNA sequence: TGTGCCAGCACCAACAGGGCCAGGGGTAACAATGAGCAGTTCTTC. It encodes CASTNRARGNNEQFF.